What follows describes a single TCR beta chain. Its antigen is currently unknown. V lost 5 bases to trimming and J lost 1 base, with 8 bases between them. CDR1 is SNHLY, CDR2 FYNNEI, per germline. This CDR3 is 13 amino acids long. This sample is drawn from a study of graft-versus-host responses after intestinal transplantation. The wider study: Induction using anti-thymocyte globulin, followed by tacrolimus and steroids for roughly 3 years, was given to all recipients.

Study outcomes and limitations: Among recipient marrow samples, GvH clones were found; some appeared first in ileum or blood.

Clones were read by immunoSEQ multiplex PCR, and TCRdb kept only the in-frame ones, dropping some. The table lists fewer than 100,000 clones, roughly 88% of them singletons. The chain uses TRBV2 and TRBJ1-1; D is uncertain. This TCR was recovered from a human patient who received an intestinal transplant, so some T cells may come from the graft donor. The sample consisted of PBMCs, taken 255 days after intestinal transplant. CDR3 nucleotides: TGTGCCAGCAGTTCCCCAGGGAACACTGAAGCTTTCTTT. It translates to CASSSPGNTEAFF.